The clone carrying this T cell receptor (beta chain) has a handful of counts. MiXCR was run by TCRdb on the RT-PCR reads, yielding one entry per CDR3 protein. The repertoire includes hundreds of thousands of distinct CDR3 sequences, approximately 15% of them detected once, and 3.6% sits in the top ten. After removal of 6 bases from V and 4 bases from J, the junction contained 5 bases not matched to a gene. Germline V gene lookup returns CDR1 SQVTM and CDR2 ANQGSEA. The CDR3 runs 13 residues. This chain joins TRBV29-1 and TRBJ2-3; 9 nucleotides agree with TRBD1. This receptor was taken from a female donor in good health, serving as a healthy control. The specimen was memory CD4+ T cells from blood. CDR3 sequence (DNA): TGCAGCGTCCAGGACAGGGGTTCAGATACGCAGTATTTT. Residues: CSVQDRGSDTQYF.